The 16 T cell receptor beta chains below all came from one sample that was sequenced in a study of shared clonotypes between healthy human individuals. Libraries were prepared by immunoSEQ multiplex PCR; TCRdb keeps only in-frame clonotypes and omits some of them. The table records roughly 1,500,000 clones, about 98% of them present only once. The sequenced material came from naive CD4+ T cells sorted from blood. The subset here: CD45RA+ positively selected. The receptors derive from a man aged 30 to 45 in good health.

V is TRBV29-1 and J is TRBJ1-1; D might be TRBD1 (5 bases). There are 11 residues in the CDR3. With 2 bases removed from V and 9 bases from J, the gap between germline ends came to 10 bases. In germline, CDR1 is SQVTM, CDR2 ANQGSEA. The CDR3, as DNA: TGCAGCGTTGAAACAGGTTTTAAAGCTTTCTTT. Translated, it gives CSVETGFKAFF.

The V gene is TRBV5-5, the J gene TRBJ2-7; 11 nucleotides match TRBD1. J was trimmed by 4 bases and V by 1 base; bases with no gene match: 4. The CDR3 consists of 15 residues. Germline V gene data show CDR1 as SGHKS and CDR2 as YYEKEE (reference sequence). Written as DNA, the CDR3 is TGTGCCAGCAGCTTGTCGGGACAGGGGGTTTACGAGCAGTACTTC. Amino acid sequence: CASSLSGQGVYEQYF.

As concerns this clone: Additional DNA sequences in this sample encode the identical CDR3. V usage is TRBV5-4 and J usage is TRBJ2-7; 8 bases fit TRBD2. The CDR3 loop spans 14 amino acids. Germline CDR1 SGHNT, CDR2 YYREEE (reference sequence). V was clipped by 0 bases and J by 4 bases; unmatched bases: 3. This CDR3 is CASSLGLASYEQYF. The CDR3 DNA reads TGTGCCAGCAGCTTGGGACTAGCGTCTTACGAGCAGTACTTC.

Points on this clone: Other DNA sequences within the sample encode an identical CDR3. This rearrangement joins TRBV10-3 to TRBJ2-3, with D hard to call. Per the germline V gene, CDR1 is ENHRY and CDR2 is SYGVKD. The V end lost 0 bases, the J end lost 0 bases, and 1 base lay between the germline ends. This CDR3 is built from 13 residues. The chain's CDR3 is CAISESSTDTQYF. Written as DNA, the CDR3 is TGTGCCATCAGTGAGTCAAGCACAGATACGCAGTATTTT.

The V gene is TRBV5-5, the J gene TRBJ2-1, with unresolved D. Trimming left V 3 bases short and J 3 bases short, with 22 bases between. CDR1 and CDR2 (germline): SGHKS, YYEKEE (reference sequence). This CDR3 is built from 18 residues. The CDR3 loop reads CASSSRDALIDLYNEQFF. The CDR3 nucleotides read TGTGCCAGCAGCTCCCGAGACGCCTTGATAGACCTCTACAATGAGCAGTTCTTC.

The chain recombines TRBV27 with TRBJ1-2; D not certain. CDR1 and CDR2 (germline): MNHEY, SMNVEV (reference sequence). The ends were cut back, 5 bases at V and 6 bases at J, with 16 bases in the middle. The CDR3 sequence is 14 residues long. This CDR3 reads CASSDHPLEDGYTF. The DNA for the CDR3 is TGTGCCAGCAGTGACCACCCGTTAGAAGATGGCTACACCTTC.

As DNA, the CDR3 is TGTGCCAGCAGTCCAAGTGTCAATAACTATGGCTACACCTTC. This encodes CASSPSVNNYGYTF. The chain joins TRBV6-4 to TRBJ1-2, with no clear D. Germline CDR1 and CDR2: MRHNA and SNTAGT. V was pared by 5 bases and J by 1 base, with 11 bases between. The CDR3 has 14 residues.

The chain is built from TRBV5-1 and TRBJ2-2, with D possibly TRBD2 on 6 matching bases. V was trimmed by 4 bases and J by 5 bases, leaving 15 bases between them. This CDR3 region has 15 residues. CDR1 and CDR2 from the germline V gene are SGHRS and YFSETQ. CDR3: CASSPQGGDTGELFF. CDR3 DNA: TGCGCCAGCAGCCCCCAAGGCGGGGATACCGGGGAGCTGTTTTTT.

The chain recombines TRBV30 with TRBJ1-5, with D possibly being TRBD1 (6 bases). V was trimmed by 1 base and J by 5 bases, leaving 18 bases between them. The CDR3 spans 16 residues. Germline V gene data show CDR1 as GTSNPN and CDR2 as SVGIG (reference sequence). The CDR3 protein is CAWSETGRRLYQPQHF. In nucleotides, the CDR3 is TGTGCCTGGAGTGAAACAGGGAGGCGTCTCTATCAGCCCCAGCATTTT.

This chain's CDR3 is CASSTRQGVHEQFF. CDR3 nucleotide sequence: TGCGCCAGCAGCACGAGACAGGGGGTACATGAGCAGTTCTTC. The V and J genes are TRBV5-1 and TRBJ2-1; TRBD1 matches at 9 bases. The V segment lost 4 bases and the J segment 8 bases; nucleotides outside the gene matches: 7. Germline-derived CDR1 and CDR2 are SGHRS and YFSETQ. The CDR3 loop spans 14 amino acids. The full variable domain, completed using reference TRBV5-1 and TRBJ2-1, is KAGVTQTPRYLIKTRGQQVTLSCSPISGHRSVSWYQQTPGQGLQFLFEYFSETQRNKGNFPGRFSGRQFSNSRSEMNVSTLELGDSALYLCASSTRQGVHEQFFGPGTRLTVL.

J is TRBJ1-4 and V is TRBV10-3; D remains unclear. Germline assignment: CDR1 ENHRY and CDR2 SYGVKD. V lost 4 bases and J lost 4, with 10 bases in between. The CDR3 spans 14 residues. CDR3 region: CAISVTFGNEKLFF. CDR3 nucleotides: TGTGCCATCAGTGTGACTTTTGGTAATGAAAAACTGTTTTTT.

V and J are TRBV21-1 and TRBJ2-3; the table's D gene call, TRBD2, was not cross checked with the DNA. TRBV21-1 is shown as a pseudogene. The CDR3 is 19 residues long. CDR3 region: CASSKVDAVWRGDGWTQYF. In DNA, the CDR3 is TGTGCCAGCAGCAAAGTGGACGCTGTCTGGCGGGGGGACGGTTGGACGCAGTATTTT.

V usage is TRBV29-1 and J usage is TRBJ1-5; 8 bases are a match to TRBD1. The CDR3 extends over 13 amino acids. After removal of 5 bases from V and 4 bases from J, the junction contained 4 bases not matched to a gene. Germline V gene lookup returns CDR1 SQVTM and CDR2 ANQGSEA. CDR3 amino acids: CSVMTGANQPQHF. CDR3 sequence (DNA): TGCAGCGTTATGACAGGGGCAAATCAGCCCCAGCATTTT.

This chain joins TRBV27 and TRBJ2-6; no reliable D call. Germline CDR1 and CDR2: MNHEY and SMNVEV (reference sequence). Trimming took off 1 base at V and 0 bases at J, with 10 bases between the two ends. The CDR3 length is 17 residues. This CDR3 reads CASSLFAGASGANVLTF. CDR3 nucleotides: TGTGCCAGCAGTTTATTTGCAGGTGCCTCTGGGGCCAACGTCCTGACTTTC.

The chain carries TRBV29-1 and TRBJ2-7; 10 bases fit TRBD1. This CDR3 comprises 13 residues. Germline CDR1 and CDR2: SQVTM and ANQGSEA. After removal of 7 bases from V and 1 base from J, the junction contained 4 bases not matched to a gene. DNA for the CDR3: TGCAGCGCTGGGGACAGGGGATCCTACGAGCAGTACTTC. Translated, it gives CSAGDRGSYEQYF.

On this clone itself: Other nucleotide sequences in the sample specify the same CDR3. The chain uses TRBV18 and TRBJ2-3; the D is unclear. The length of the CDR3 is 12 residues. The V end lost 3 bases, the J end lost 6 bases, and 7 bases lay between the germline ends. Germline CDR1 KGHSH, CDR2 LQKENI. The CDR3 is CASSPLPDTQYF. CDR3 nucleotide sequence: TGTGCCAGCTCACCCTTACCCGATACGCAGTATTTT. Drawing the rest from reference TRBV18 and TRBJ2-3, the complete variable domain is NAGVMQNPRHLVRRRGQEARLRCSPMKGHSHVYWYRQLPEEGLKFMVYLQKENIIDESGMPKERFSAEFPKEGPSILRIQQVVRGDSAAYFCASSPLPDTQYFGPGTRLTVL.